The TCR beta chain under discussion was sequenced for a study of identical twins (dated by TCRdb to 2015 to 2016). Background for the entire study: To test whether fetal clonotypes persist, this study deep-sequenced TCR alpha and beta repertoires from monozygotic twins, from unrelated adults of various ages, and from cord blood. To rule out contamination, the twin experiments were replicated at different times with different library preparation protocols.

Libraries were prepared through 5' RACE. Sequenced on an Illumina HiSeq 2000. Template switching introduced a universal primer binding site; the final cDNA contained a unique molecular identifier, enabling accurate counting of TCR cDNA molecules. Specific primers in the conserved constant-segment region were used to synthesize first-strand cDNA for TCR alpha and beta chains. Each cDNA library was double barcoded, with a SMART-Mk sample barcode plus Illumina barcodes, to control for contamination. Two successive PCR steps introduced TruSeq adapter sequences along with Illumina sample barcodes. The TCR alpha and beta cDNA libraries were sequenced on the Illumina HiSeq platform using custom primers. Per the source publication's procedure: MiGEC processed the raw reads to extract unique molecular identifiers, while MiXCR was used to determine the CDR3 positions. For each individual, recombination models were inferred using an EM algorithm with the repgenHMM and IGoR tools. The analysis of shared clonotypes was done with the tcR package in R, with sharing normalized by the product of cloneset sizes. To study raw recombination free of thymic and clonal selection effects, out-of-frame nonproductive sequences were analyzed. The public reads were reanalyzed by TCRdb: fastp trimming at Q25, MiXCR alignment, in-frame beta chains only. Rows are unified per CDR3 protein, each entry keeping the most common DNA and genes. In this record, the V and J calls reflect TCRdb's handling and not the investigators' own analysis. Present in this sample are approximately 470,000 distinct CDR3 sequences, over 12% of which were seen just once. The ten largest clones take up around 0.57% of the sample.

Results and caveats for the whole study, not just this receptor: Out-of-frame TCR alpha sequences shared between twins showed an excess of low generation-probability sequences compared with coincidental sharing between unrelated individuals. Invariant T cells such as MAIT and iNKT could partly confound zero-insertion analyses, although diverse VJ usage argued against such confounding for most clonotypes. Abundant cord blood beta clonotypes carried fewer insertions; young adult naive repertoires showed a weaker similar trend, while memory repertoires showed none. A weaker excess of twin sharing was found in beta out-of-frame sequences because the signal-to-noise ratio was lowered by fewer shared sequences. Recombination models systematically underestimated out-of-frame TCR alpha sharing in monozygotic twins but agreed with sharing between unrelated individuals. Conclusions relied on cross-sectional statistical analysis, since the same donors could not be followed over many years.

Every donor was a healthy Caucasian. Three pairs of female monozygotic twins, all aged roughly 18 to 29 years, were included in the twin cohort. Positive isolation kits from Invitrogen were used to isolate the CD4+ and CD8+ T cell populations. Including the terminal cysteine and phenylalanine, the CDR3 comprises 11 residues. CDR3 DNA only is kept here, 33 bases in frame from base 1. V is clipped by 3 bases and J by 14 bases, and the sequence between their germline boundaries is 12 bases long. CDR1 and CDR2 are drawn from the germline V gene: SGHTA, FQGNSA. In its sample, this clonotype was seen a few times. Its antigen is unknown. No quality values exist for individual bases; no much larger clone is one base distant. These sequences were also reported in another study, on yellow fever vaccine responses in identical twins. According to the second study: The authors reported that the T cell response to vaccination in identical twins appeared partly convergent and partly personalized. In the study, vaccine-responding T cell clones were precisely tracked in identical twins.

The sample consisted of CD4+ T cells sorted from blood. This receptor was identified in a woman under 30 in good health. Recombination connected TRBV7-2 to TRBJ2-3; the D gene is possibly TRBD2, with 5 bases matching. The CDR3: CASSFATGWYF. The base sequence is TGTGCCAGCAGCTTTGCGACGGGATGGTATTTT.